This TCR beta chain emerged from a study of T cells after somatic rescue of genetic block. This clone was seen only once. V was pared by 0 bases and J by 7 bases, with 18 bases between. Germline CDR1 and CDR2: MGHRA and YSYEKL. The CDR3 covers 16 residues. Assay: immunoSEQ multiplex PCR; the TCRdb copy retains only in-frame clones and omits some. The table shows over 10,000 clones, with under 85% occurring only once. The receptor's source is a boy under 18. The sample comprised peripheral blood mononuclear cells (PBMCs). This chain links TRBV4-1 with TRBJ1-1; D not resolved. This chain's CDR3 is CASSQDSWEAGREAFF. CDR3 DNA: TGCGCCAGCAGCCAAGACTCCTGGGAGGCAGGCCGTGAAGCTTTCTTT.